These 15 T cell receptor beta chains originate from one sample sequenced in a study of early T cells in non-severe SARS-CoV-2 infection. TCRdb fed the 5' RACE reads into MiXCR, producing one record per CDR3 protein. Among around 60,000 distinct CDR3 sequences listed, roughly an eighth were seen once. The sequenced sample consisted of whole blood. Source of these receptors: an adult who was a healthcare worker with PCR-confirmed SARS-CoV-2 infection or an uninfected control (not recorded which).

This clonotype was counted between two and nine times. The rearrangement uses TRBV19 and TRBJ2-2; 7 nucleotides agree with TRBD1. After removal of 8 bases from V and 3 bases from J, the junction contained 6 bases not matched to a gene. This CDR3 comprises 14 residues. The germline V gene encodes CDR1 LNHDA and CDR2 SQIVND (reference sequence). The DNA for the CDR3 is TGTGCCAGTGAGGAAGGGGGCGACACCGGGGAGCTGTTTTTT. Translation: CASEEGGDTGELFF.

The chain employs TRBV29-1 and TRBJ2-1; 11 positions agree with TRBD1. The germline V gene has CDR1 SQVTM and CDR2 ANQGSEA. The CDR3 sequence is 12 residues long. The junction had 3 bases not matched to a gene; V was cut back by 6 bases and J by 8 bases. CDR3 DNA sequence: TGCAGCGTGCCGGGACAGGGGGATGAGCAGTTCTTC. Its translation is CSVPGQGDEQFF.

In this sample, this clonotype turned up a few times. This chain joins TRBV4-2 and TRBJ1-5; D is undetermined. V lost 0 bases to trimming and J lost 3 bases, with 6 bases between them. Germline V lookup: CDR1 LGHNA, CDR2 YNFKEQ. The CDR3 spans 14 residues. The CDR3 protein is CASSQDLLNQPQHF. CDR3 nucleotides: TGTGCCAGCAGCCAAGATTTGCTCAATCAGCCCCAGCATTTT.

The chain recombines TRBV27 with TRBJ1-2; D is perhaps TRBD1 (5 bases). V lost 2 bases and J 4 bases, leaving 11 bases between the germline ends. The germline CDR1 and CDR2 sequences are MNHEY and SMNVEV (reference sequence). The CDR3 is made up of 14 amino acids. CDR3 in amino acids: CASSLGAGFYGYTF. Written as DNA, the CDR3 is TGTGCCAGCAGTTTAGGGGCAGGGTTCTATGGCTACACCTTC.

This clonotype has more than one count but fewer than ten. The chain uses TRBV12-3 or TRBV12-4 and TRBJ2-2; D remains unclear. V was trimmed by 7 bases and J by 4 bases, leaving 19 bases between them. This CDR3 contains 16 residues. The CDR3 DNA reads TGTGCCAGCACCTCTTCGGGTGGGCCGGGCACCGGGGAGCTGTTTTTT. Translation gives CASTSSGGPGTGELFF.

The table lists this clonotype with many counts. The chain links TRBV5-6 to TRBJ1-3; D possibly corresponds to TRBD1 (5 bases). The CDR3 contains 16 residues. Germline V gene data show CDR1 as SGHDT and CDR2 as YYEEEE. Deletions cut 4 bases from V and 6 bases from J, with 20 bases between. The CDR3 spells CASSPEFGGTENTIYF. The DNA of the CDR3 is TGTGCCAGCAGCCCGGAGTTTGGAGGGACTGAAAACACCATATATTTT.

This clonotype was counted ten times or more. This rearrangement joins TRBV29-1 to TRBJ2-1, with 10 bases lining up with TRBD1. Germline V gene sequence: CDR1 SQVTM, CDR2 ANQGSEA. This CDR3 has 16 residues. V gave up 5 bases and J gave up 0 bases; unmatched junction bases: 7. The CDR3 spells CSVTGTGAGSYNEQFF. In DNA, the CDR3 is TGCAGCGTTACCGGGACAGGGGCCGGCTCCTACAATGAGCAGTTCTTC.

This clonotype was recorded at least ten times. The chain couples TRBV6-5 to TRBJ2-2; perhaps D is TRBD1 or TRBD2 (6 bases each). CDR1 and CDR2 from the germline V gene are MNHEY and SVGAGI. The CDR3 totals 15 residues. V was pared by 5 bases and J by 4 bases, with 14 bases between. The CDR3 DNA reads as TGTGCCAGCAGTCGCGGGACATTTGGCACCGGGGAGCTGTTTTTT. It encodes CASSRGTFGTGELFF.

The chain carries TRBV5-1 and TRBJ1-1; TRBD1 might be the D (5 bases). This CDR3 is 14 amino acids long. In germline, CDR1 is SGHRS, CDR2 YFSETQ. V shed 2 bases and J shed 5 bases, with 13 bases lying between them. The CDR3 coding sequence is TGCGCCAGCAGCTTACGGGACGCGGGGACTGAAGCTTTCTTT. Its translation is CASSLRDAGTEAFF.

V gene TRBV12-3 or TRBV12-4 combines with J gene TRBJ1-1; TRBD1 might be the D (5 bases). Trimming removed 7 bases at V and 2 bases at J, with 11 bases between. This CDR3 has 13 residues. As DNA, the CDR3 is TGTGCCAGCATTATCGACAGAAACACTGAAGCTTTCTTT. It codes for CASIIDRNTEAFF.

The table lists this clonotype with a few counts. The rearrangement links TRBV6-5 to TRBJ2-2; D is ambiguous. The CDR3 extends over 14 amino acids. The V and J ends lost 2 bases and 6 bases respectively, with 10 bases between them. Germline V lookup: CDR1 MNHEY, CDR2 SVGAGI. The CDR3, as DNA: TGTGCCAGCAGTTACATCCCTCCCCCCGGGGAGCTGTTTTTT. Its translation: CASSYIPPPGELFF.

This clonotype was observed at least ten times. This rearrangement joins TRBV5-1 to TRBJ2-1, with D perhaps TRBD2 (6 bases). With 4 bases removed from V and 0 bases from J, the gap between germline ends came to 8 bases. Germline assignment: CDR1 SGHRS and CDR2 YFSETQ. The CDR3 spans 14 residues. The CDR3 protein is CASSVGGSYNEQFF. The CDR3 bases are TGCGCCAGCAGCGTGGGAGGCTCCTACAATGAGCAGTTCTTC.

J is TRBJ1-1 and V is TRBV6-5, with D possibly being TRBD1 (5 bases). This CDR3 is built from 14 residues. Germline V lookup: CDR1 MNHEY, CDR2 SVGAGI. V was pared by 5 bases and J by 3 bases, with 13 bases between. The DNA for the CDR3 is TGTGCCAGCAGTAGGGGCCCGGGAGACACTGAAGCTTTCTTT. Amino acid sequence: CASSRGPGDTEAFF.

In its sample, this clonotype was seen a few times. The chain employs TRBV2 and TRBJ1-2; D gene ambiguous. The CDR3 has 15 residues. The V and J ends lost 6 bases and 8 bases respectively, with 22 bases between them. Per the germline V gene, CDR1 is SNHLY and CDR2 is FYNNEI. The CDR3: CASRASVPSHEGYTF. Written as DNA, the CDR3 is TGTGCCAGCAGGGCTAGCGTGCCGTCTCACGAGGGCTACACCTTC.

The V gene is TRBV4-3, the J gene TRBJ2-1; possible D gene TRBD2, 5 bases. The V and J ends lost 0 bases and 8 bases respectively, with 8 bases between them. The CDR3 is 13 amino acids. CDR1 is LGHNA, CDR2 YSLEER, per germline. The CDR3 nucleotides are TGCGCCAGCAGCCAAGAACTACTAGATGAGCAGTTCTTC. Its protein product is CASSQELLDEQFF.